Sequencing of this T cell receptor beta chain was carried out in a study of T cells in Graves' hyperthyroidism and ophthalmopathy. Trimming removed 5 bases at V and 11 bases at J, with 15 bases between. Germline values: CDR1 SEHNR, CDR2 FQNEAQ (reference sequence). The CDR3 extends over 12 amino acids. A note on this clonotype: What it recognizes is unknown.

Researchers took RNA transcripts and amplified the TCR beta CDR3 regions from them. Carried out on the TCR CDR3, a first-round RT-PCR used the HTBI primer set. From the multiplex PCR reads, TCRdb called clonotypes with MiXCR, one entry per CDR3 protein. The data show nearly 750,000 distinct CDR3 sequences, about a third seen once. Whole-study results and caveats: Within blood appeared most thyroid clonotypes that had expanded above 0.001.

Sample: blood. The chain carries TRBV7-9 and TRBJ1-1; D remains unclear. The sequence came from a woman between 40 and 55 years old with Graves' hyperthyroidism. The CDR3 protein is CASSRRGVVAFF. CDR3 in DNA: TGTGCCAGCAGCCGCCGGGGAGTGGTCGCTTTCTTT.